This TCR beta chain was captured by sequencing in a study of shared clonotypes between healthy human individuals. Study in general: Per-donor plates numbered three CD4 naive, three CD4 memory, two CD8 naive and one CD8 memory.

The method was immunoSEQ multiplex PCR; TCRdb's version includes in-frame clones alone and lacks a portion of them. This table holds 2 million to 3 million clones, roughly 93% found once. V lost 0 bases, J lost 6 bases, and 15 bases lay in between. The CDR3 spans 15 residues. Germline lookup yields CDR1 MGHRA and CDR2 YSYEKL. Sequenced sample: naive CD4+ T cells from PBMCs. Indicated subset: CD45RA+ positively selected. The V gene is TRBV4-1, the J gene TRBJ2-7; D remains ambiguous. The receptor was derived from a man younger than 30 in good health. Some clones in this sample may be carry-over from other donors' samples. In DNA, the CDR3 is TGCGCCAGCAGCCAAGATAGCCGACAAGAGACCGAGCAGTACTTC. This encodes CASSQDSRQETEQYF.